This paragraph reports one T cell receptor beta chain. This clonotype has more than one count but fewer than ten. Which antigen it targets is not known. Base-call qualities are not available, and no considerably larger clone is one nucleotide away. Library construction relied on PCR. Sequencer: Illumina HiSeq 2500. Molecular barcoding was employed in the preparation of TCR libraries, with unique molecular identifiers being used to normalize TCRbeta repertoire quantification. TCRdb handled the public reads itself, with Q25 trimming in fastp and clone calling in MiXCR, and kept productive beta chains. Each entry is one CDR3 protein sequence, shown with its most common DNA and genes. This sample comprises about 270,000 distinct CDR3 sequences, around 9.6% of them detected only once. The ten most abundant clones make up 10% of the sample. This record comes from a study of T-cell reconstitution after alpha-beta-depleted transplantation in children (dated by TCRdb to the mid-2010s). In the study overall: The study quantitatively tracked T-cell immune reconstitution after TCRalphabeta/CD19-depleted allogeneic hematopoietic cell transplantation in children using TCR repertoire profiling.

The material sequenced was PBMCs from the stem cell graft donor, taken from the stem cell graft. This receptor was obtained from a human donor who donated a stem cell graft to a child with SCID.

The CDR3 region has the sequence CASSQGAYNEQFF. The nucleotide sequence is TGTGCCAGCTCCCAGGGGGCTTACAATGAGCAGTTCTTC. The rearrangement joined TRBV2 to TRBJ2-1, with TRBD1 identical over 8 junction bases. CDR1 and CDR2, per the germline V gene, are SNHLY and FYNNEI. V lost 8 bases and J lost 4 bases, and the count of bases not matched to a germline gene is 4. The CDR3 sequence holds 13 residues, the cysteine and phenylalanine included. Kept here is only the CDR3 DNA, which spans 39 bases and is read in frame from base 1. Full variable domain (CDR3 extended with the reference TRBV2 and TRBJ2-1 proteins): EPEVTQTPSHQVTQMGQEVILRCVPISNHLYFYWYRQILGQKVEFLVSFYNNEISEKSEIFDDQFSVERPDGSNFTLKIRSTKLEDSAMYFCASSQGAYNEQFFGPGTRLTVL.